The 28 T cell receptor beta chains below were found in one sample sequenced in a study of T cell clonality in common variable immunodeficiency. The method was immunoSEQ multiplex PCR; TCRdb's version includes in-frame clones alone and lacks a portion of them. The data show approximately 20,000 clones, with none appearing a single time. These receptors' targets are unknown. Overall study results and limits: Common variable immunodeficiency TCR beta sequences reportedly had fewer deletions and N-nucleotide insertions.

The sequenced sample consisted of peripheral blood mononuclear cells. Receptors were obtained from a human donor with common variable immunodeficiency.

This clone was counted at least ten times. Read sequence stops 3 residues before the CDR3 end, and the germline J gene provides the missing end. V gene TRBV5-5 combines with J gene TRBJ1-2; TRBD1 matches 7 bases. The CDR3 length is 15 residues. The germline V gene encodes CDR1 SGHKS and CDR2 YYEKEE (reference sequence). This CDR3 reads CASSSDTGVPRGYTF. The CDR3 DNA, read in part, is TGTGCCAGCAGCTCGGACACAGGGGTACCACGCGGC.

This clone has at least ten counts. Sequencing ends 3 residues short of the CDR3 end; the germline J gene provides the rest. The gene calls are TRBV10-2 and TRBJ2-6, with D unclear. The CDR3 consists of 14 residues. V dropped 7 bases and J dropped 0 bases, with 7 bases sitting between them. Per germline, CDR1 WSHSY and CDR2 SAAADI. CDR3 sequence reads: CASTKNSGANVLTF. The CDR3 bases that were read are TGCGCCAGCACCAAAAACTCTGGGGCCAACGTC.

This clone was detected ten times or more. The sequenced part of the CDR3 DNA is TGTGCCAGCAGACGGCCGGGACAGGGGGTCAACGAG. Translating it yields CASRRPGQGVNE. The whole CDR3 protein is CASRRPGQGVNEQYF. The chain recombines TRBV11-2 with TRBJ2-7; TRBD1 matches at 11 bases. The missing CDR3 end, 3 residues past where the read stops, is filled in from the germline J gene. CDR3 length: 15 amino acids. Germline values: CDR1 SGHAT, CDR2 FQNNGV. Unmatched junction bases numbered 9, after V lost 6 bases and J lost 5 bases.

This clone was recorded many times. Coverage ceases 3 residues before the CDR3 finishes, and the germline J gene fills in the end. This chain joins TRBV20-1 and TRBJ2-5; D is possibly TRBD1 (6 bases). CDR3 length: 15 residues. Looked up from germline, CDR1 is DFQATT and CDR2 is SNEGSKA (reference sequence). Trimming pared 6 bases from V and 5 bases from J, leaving 22 bases between. The CDR3 region is CSAISPLRGTETQYF. The sequenced part of the CDR3 DNA is TGCAGTGCGATTTCCCCCCTGAGGGGGACCGAGACC.

For this clone: The read ends 3 residues early relative to the CDR3; the germline J gene fills the gap. The V gene is TRBV30, the J gene TRBJ2-1, with a weak D call TRBD2 (6 bases). Germline values: CDR1 GTSNPN, CDR2 SVGIG (reference sequence). The CDR3 runs 13 residues. Trimming pared 0 bases from V and 8 bases from J, leaving 11 bases between. CDR3 loop: CAWSVGGGDEQFF. Partial CDR3 DNA: TGTGCCTGGAGTGTCGGAGGCGGGGATGAG.

This clone was counted at least ten times. Read coverage stops 3 residues before the CDR3 terminus; the germline J gene supplies the remainder. This chain connects TRBV20-1 to TRBJ2-7, with 9 bases aligning to TRBD2. Unmatched junction bases numbered 10, after V lost 3 bases and J lost 1 base. The CDR3 contains 16 residues. Germline V gene data show CDR1 as DFQATT and CDR2 as SNEGSKA (reference sequence). The sequenced part of the CDR3 DNA is TGCAGTGCTAGGATAGCGGGAGCAGTGGGGTCCTACGAG. It encodes CSARIAGAVGSYE. The entire CDR3 sequence reads CSARIAGAVGSYEQYF.

This clone was observed at least ten times. The read is 3 residues too short to cover the CDR3 end, so that end is filled in from the germline J gene. The chain has TRBV12-3 or TRBV12-4 and TRBJ1-2; tentatively, D is TRBD1 (5 bases). The V gene lost 5 bases and the J gene lost 2 bases, with 12 bases spanning the gap. CDR3 size: 14 residues. The CDR3 protein is CASSPAGGNYGYTF. The DNA read from the CDR3 is TGTGCCAGCAGTCCGGCCGGGGGAAACTATGGC.

At least ten counts were recorded for this clone. The read ends 3 residues shy of where the CDR3 ends; the end is completed using the germline J gene. The chain is built from TRBV18 and TRBJ2-7; no firm D call. The CDR3 has 12 residues. The V and J ends lost 2 bases and 6 bases respectively, with 8 bases between them. Germline loops: CDR1 KGHSH, CDR2 LQKENI. The CDR3 reads CASSPGGREQYF. Incomplete CDR3 DNA: TGTGCCAGCTCACCAGGTGGGCGCGAG.

Worth noting for this clone: Read data end 3 residues before the CDR3 end; the end is taken from the germline J gene. This chain uses TRBV11-1 with TRBJ2-7; 7 bases are a match to TRBD2. Trimming took 3 bases from V and 4 from J; bases not matched to a gene: 6. Germline V gene sequence: CDR1 SGHAT, CDR2 FQDESV (reference sequence). The CDR3 extends over 14 amino acids. The sequenced CDR3 bases are TGTGCCAGCAGCTTCCAAGCGGGATCGTACGAG. As protein: CASSFQAGSYE. The full CDR3 is CASSFQAGSYEQYF. The full variable domain, its missing parts supplied by reference TRBV11-1 and TRBJ2-7, is EAEVAQSPRYKITEKSQAVAFWCDPISGHATLYWYRQILGQGPELLVQFQDESVVDDSQLPKDRFSAERLKGVDSTLKIQPAELGDSAMYLCASSFQAGSYEQYFGPGTRLTVT.

The table lists this clone with many counts. The read is 3 residues too short to cover the CDR3 end, so that end is filled in from the germline J gene. V usage is TRBV19 and J usage is TRBJ2-1, with D maybe TRBD2 (5 bases). CDR1 is LNHDA, CDR2 SQIVND, per germline (reference sequence). V lost 4 bases and J lost 0, with 10 bases in between. The CDR3 has 15 amino acids. CDR3 loop: CASSTTGSSYNEQFF. The sequenced part of the CDR3 DNA is TGTGCCAGTAGTACAACGGGGAGCTCCTACAATGAG.

This clone came up many times. The read terminates 3 residues before the CDR3 end, so the remaining end is supplied by the germline J gene. The chain carries TRBV20-1 and TRBJ1-5; D is possibly TRBD1 (6 bases). Trimming removed 4 bases at V and 6 bases at J, with 10 bases between. Germline CDR1 and CDR2: DFQATT and SNEGSKA (reference sequence). This CDR3 is 12 amino acids long. The CDR3 bases that were read are TGCAGTGCTACTACACAGGGTCAGCCC. This codes for CSATTQGQP. The entire CDR3 protein reads CSATTQGQPQHF.

Ten or more counts support this clone. The read stops 3 residues short of the end of the CDR3; the missing end is completed from the germline J gene. The chain combines TRBV20-1 with TRBJ2-7; D may match TRBD1 or TRBD2 (6 bases each). Trimming stripped 2 bases from V and 3 bases from J, with 17 bases between. Germline V lookup: CDR1 DFQATT, CDR2 SNEGSKA (reference sequence). The CDR3 sequence is 15 residues long. The CDR3 protein is CSARPQGGLVYEQYF. CDR3 bases read: TGCAGTGCTAGACCACAGGGAGGACTCGTCTACGAG.

In this sample, this clone turned up many times. Read coverage stops 3 residues before the CDR3 terminus; the germline J gene supplies the remainder. The chain links TRBV20-1 to TRBJ2-3; 9 positions agree with TRBD2. The CDR3 sequence is 13 residues long. Trimming removed 3 bases from V and 4 bases from J; junction bases left unmatched: 2. CDR1 is DFQATT and CDR2 is SNEGSKA in the germline V gene (reference sequence). CDR3 sequence reads: CSASAGGPDTQYF. CDR3 DNA, as far as it was read: TGCAGTGCTAGCGCGGGAGGGCCAGATACG.

This clone was counted many times. The read gets to within 3 residues of the CDR3 end, and the germline J gene fills in the rest. The J gene is TRBJ2-3, the V gene TRBV12-3 or TRBV12-4, with 7 bases that match TRBD2. The CDR3 consists of 15 residues. V trimming: 5 bases; J trimming: 4 bases; junction bases outside the gene matches: 9. The sequenced part of the CDR3 DNA is TGTGCCAGCAGTCCCGGGACTACGTTCGCAGATACG. Amino acids: CASSPGTTFADT. The entire CDR3 reads CASSPGTTFADTQYF.

A word on this clone: From the germline J gene comes the end of the CDR3, since the read stops 3 residues before it. This chain uses TRBV11-2 with TRBJ2-1, with TRBD1 matching 8 bases. V lost 1 base to trimming and J lost 4 bases; unmatched junction nucleotides: 3. Germline V CDR1 and CDR2: SGHAT, FQNNGV. CDR3 length: 15 residues. CDR3 DNA (partial): TGTGCCAGCAGCTTAGGGAGACAGGGGTACAATGAG. Translated: CASSLGRQGYNE. The full CDR3 is CASSLGRQGYNEQFF.

This clone was counted ten times or more. The CDR3 is CASSLGASADQPQHF. CDR3 DNA, as far as it was read: TGTGCCAGCAGCTTGGGGGCTTCTGCTGATCAGCCC. The chain employs TRBV5-4 and TRBJ1-5, with unresolved D. The CDR3 extends 3 residues past the end of the read, so its final part is completed from the germline J gene. The CDR3 spans 15 residues. The germline CDR1 and CDR2 sequences are SGHNT and YYREEE (reference sequence). Trimming removed 0 bases from V and 5 bases from J, with 12 bases in between. The full variable domain, completed using reference TRBV5-4 and TRBJ1-5, is ETGVTQSPTHLIKTRGQQVTLRCSSQSGHNTVSWYQQALGQGPQFIFQYYREEENGRGNFPPRFSGLQFPNYSSELNVNALELDDSALYLCASSLGASADQPQHFGDGTRLSIL.

This clone was seen at least ten times. The read terminates 3 residues ahead of where the CDR3 ends, so the germline J gene completes it. V is TRBV7-8 and J is TRBJ1-6; D not resolved. The V end lost 5 bases, the J end lost 6 bases, and 14 bases lay between the germline ends. CDR1 and CDR2 from the germline V gene are SGHVS and FQNEAQ. This CDR3 is built from 15 residues. CDR3: CASSPGTRPNSPLHF. The covered CDR3 bases are TGTGCCAGCAGCCCTGGAACTAGGCCTAATTCACCC.

At least ten counts were recorded for this clone. The sequence runs out 3 residues before the end of the CDR3; the remainder is reconstructed from the germline J gene. The genes are TRBV2 and TRBJ2-5, with 8 bases aligning to TRBD2. V was pared by 10 bases and J by 5 bases, with 9 bases of the junction left unmatched. Germline-derived CDR1 and CDR2 are SNHLY and FYNNEI. This CDR3 has 13 residues. CDR3 sequence reads: CATGSGTGETQYF. The part of the CDR3 DNA that was read is TGTGCCACGGGTAGCGGGACCGGGGAGACC.

This clone has more than one count but fewer than ten. The read is 3 residues too short to cover the CDR3 end, so that end is filled in from the germline J gene. This sample includes further DNA sequences coding for the same CDR3. The chain couples TRBV19 to TRBJ1-2; 7 bases map to TRBD1. The CDR3 consists of 17 residues. J gave up 4 bases and V 7 bases, and 18 bases lay outside the gene matches. The germline V gene encodes CDR1 LNHDA and CDR2 SQIVND (reference sequence). The CDR3 DNA, read in part, is TGTGCCAGTACCGTAGGCCTGGGACAGACGCCCGTCTATGGC. It specifies CASTVGLGQTPVYG. The complete CDR3 sequence is CASTVGLGQTPVYGYTF. The full variable domain, with the rest looked up from reference TRBV19 and TRBJ1-2, is DGGITQSPKYLFRKEGQNVTLSCEQNLNHDAMYWYRQDPGQGLRLIYYSQIVNDFQKGDIAEGYSVSREKKESFPLTVTSAQKNPTAFYLCASTVGLGQTPVYGYTFGSGTRLTVV.

Comment on this clone: Its ends do not fully match the called genes, so a read error is possible. The read gets to within 3 residues of the CDR3 end, and the germline J gene fills in the rest. The chain uses TRBV7-9 and TRBJ1-1; no definite D call. CDR1 SEHNR and CDR2 FQNEAQ come from the germline V gene (reference sequence). This CDR3 is built from 13 residues. The sequenced part of the CDR3 DNA is TGTTCCAGCAGCGCCACAATGAACACTGAA. Translation: CSSSATMNTE. The full CDR3 sequence reads CSSSATMNTEAFF.

This clone was recorded at least ten times. The DNA ends 3 residues before the CDR3 does, and the rest of the CDR3 is filled in from the germline J gene. This rearrangement joins TRBV11-3 to TRBJ2-1; D is undetermined. V lost 1 base and J 6 bases, leaving 4 bases between the germline ends. Germline-derived CDR1 and CDR2 are SGHNT and YENEEA. The CDR3 has 12 residues. The covered CDR3 bases are TGTGCCAGCAGCTTAGGTAGCAATGAG. Translating gives CASSLGSNE. The entire CDR3 sequence reads CASSLGSNEQFF.

Comment on this clone: Read sequence stops 3 residues before the CDR3 end, and the germline J gene provides the missing end. This chain connects TRBV19 to TRBJ2-1; D perhaps matches TRBD2 (5 bases). There are 16 residues in the CDR3. The V and J ends lost 1 base and 2 bases respectively, with 12 bases between them. Per the germline V gene, CDR1 is LNHDA and CDR2 is SQIVND (reference sequence). This CDR3 reads CASSIAGVVTYNEQFF. CDR3 DNA (partial): TGTGCCAGTAGTATAGCCGGGGTGGTAACCTACAATGAG.

Turning to this clone: The read finishes 3 residues shy of the CDR3 end, and the germline J gene is used to complete it. V gene TRBV10-2 combines with J gene TRBJ2-5, with 9 bases lining up with TRBD2. With 2 bases clipped from V and 5 bases from J, the junction kept 3 bases outside the gene matches. The CDR3 is 14 residues long. Per the germline V gene, CDR1 is WSHSY and CDR2 is SAAADI. The CDR3 is CASSEGTSLETQYF. The DNA read from the CDR3 is TGCGCCAGCAGTGAGGGGACTAGCCTGGAGACC.

This clone was detected many times. The read terminates 3 residues ahead of where the CDR3 ends, so the germline J gene completes it. This chain uses TRBV20-1 with TRBJ2-3; 8 positions match TRBD1. V trimming: 4 bases; J trimming: 5 bases; junction bases outside the gene matches: 8. The V gene's germline CDR1 is DFQATT and CDR2 SNEGSKA (reference sequence). This CDR3 is built from 14 residues. CDR3 protein: CSAIIQGAGDTQYF. The CDR3 bases that were read are TGCAGTGCTATTATCCAGGGGGCAGGAGATACG.

This clone was seen ten or more times. Read coverage stops 3 residues before the CDR3 terminus; the germline J gene supplies the remainder. The rearrangement joins TRBV5-4 to TRBJ2-7; TRBD1 agrees at 12 bases. After removal of 4 bases from V and 4 bases from J, the junction contained 6 bases not matched to a gene. Germline CDR1 SGHNT, CDR2 YYREEE (reference sequence). This CDR3 has 15 residues. CDR3 DNA, as far as it was read: TGTGCCAGCAGCGATCGGGACAGGGGGCTTTACGAG. Translation gives CASSDRDRGLYE. The whole CDR3 protein is CASSDRDRGLYEQYF.

This clone was counted ten times or more. The read stops 3 residues short of the end of the CDR3; the missing end is completed from the germline J gene. This rearrangement joins TRBV14 to TRBJ2-7, with D perhaps TRBD1 (5 bases). V was pared by 0 bases and J by 5 bases, with 14 bases between. The CDR3 extends over 15 amino acids. Germline CDR1 SGHDN, CDR2 FVKESK. The CDR3: CASSQDRVREHEQYF. CDR3 bases read: TGTGCCAGCAGCCAAGATAGGGTCAGGGAACACGAG.

This clone was seen ten or more times. The read terminates 3 residues before the CDR3 end, so the remaining end is supplied by the germline J gene. The genes are TRBV14 and TRBJ2-3; unclear D gene. Germline lookup yields CDR1 SGHDN and CDR2 FVKESK. The ends were cut back, 6 bases at V and 1 base at J, with 11 bases in the middle. The CDR3 extends over 14 amino acids. CDR3 region: CASRPSRGTDTQYF. CDR3 bases read: TGTGCCAGCAGACCCTCTAGAGGCACAGATACG.

For this clone: The read halts 3 residues ahead of the CDR3 end, with the missing end drawn from the germline J gene. The V call is TRBV7-2, the J call TRBJ2-7; TRBD2 aligns across 9 bases. The V gene's germline CDR1 is SGHTA and CDR2 FQGNSA. The CDR3 loop spans 14 amino acids. The V segment lost 4 bases and the J segment 6 bases; nucleotides outside the gene matches: 7. CDR3 in amino acids: CASSSAGGPREQYF. The sequenced CDR3 bases are TGTGCCAGCAGCTCGGCGGGAGGGCCGCGCGAG.